This TCR beta chain appears in the sequencing data of a study of neurological immune-mediated disorders. The CDR3 is 11 residues long. V was trimmed by 2 bases and J by 6 bases, leaving 5 bases between them. The germline V gene encodes CDR1 LGHDT and CDR2 YNNKEL (reference sequence). Each CDR3 protein gets one entry after TCRdb re-called the 5' RACE reads with MiXCR. This table holds 30,000 to 40,000 distinct CDR3 sequences, roughly 3.8% found once. This clonotype was recorded many times. What was sequenced was PBMCs. The source of this sequence is a man aged 25-45 years with multiple sclerosis. The gene calls are TRBV3-1 and TRBJ2-7, with D unclear. In nucleotides, the CDR3 is TGTGCCAGCAGCCAACAAACCGAGCAGTACTTC. It is translated as CASSQQTEQYF.